The 27 T cell receptor beta chains given below trace back to one sample, sequenced in a study of T cells after yellow fever vaccination. TCRdb itself ran the 5' RACE reads through MiXCR, one entry per CDR3 protein. The sample has about 150,000 distinct CDR3 sequences, about 6% seen once. Sequences were derived from CD4+ T cells sorted from PBMCs, sampled on the day of the first yellow fever vaccination. The receptors here all came from a man aged 18 to 30 who received the YFV17D yellow fever vaccine.

The J gene is TRBJ2-6, the V gene TRBV5-6; tentative D call: TRBD1 (6 bases). Germline values: CDR1 SGHDT, CDR2 YYEEEE. This CDR3 comprises 15 residues. Trimming shortened V by 4 bases and J by 2 bases, and 10 bases separated the two germline ends. For the CDR3, the DNA is TGTGCCAGCAGCCGCAGGGGAGCTGGGGCCAACGTCCTGACTTTC. Amino acid sequence: CASSRRGAGANVLTF.

The V call is TRBV6-5, the J call TRBJ1-5; D is unresolved. V lost 0 bases and J lost 4, with 10 bases in between. CDR1 is MNHEY and CDR2 is SVGAGI in the germline V gene. CDR3 size: 15 residues. CDR3 DNA sequence: TGTGCCAGCAGTTACTCAGTTCGAGGAAATCAGCCCCAGCATTTT. Translated: CASSYSVRGNQPQHF.

This clonotype was recorded a few times. J is TRBJ1-1 and V is TRBV28; 7 nucleotides agree with TRBD1. The CDR3 is made up of 14 amino acids. V gave up 8 bases and J gave up 0 bases; unmatched junction bases: 6. Germline V gene data show CDR1 as MDHEN and CDR2 as SYDVKM. CDR3: CASLQGPLNTEAFF. The CDR3 bases are TGTGCCAGCTTACAGGGGCCCCTGAACACTGAAGCTTTCTTT.

This clonotype was detected ten times or more. The V call is TRBV5-1, the J call TRBJ2-1; D is perhaps TRBD2 (6 bases). Looked up from germline, CDR1 is SGHRS and CDR2 is YFSETQ. The CDR3 covers 16 residues. V lost 4 bases and J 2 bases, leaving 16 bases between the germline ends. CDR3 in DNA: TGCGCCAGCAGCCCGGAACGGGGGATTCCCTACAATGAGCAGTTCTTC. Translating gives CASSPERGIPYNEQFF.

This chain links TRBV5-1 with TRBJ2-7, with D possibly called TRBD1 or TRBD2 (6 bases each). CDR1 and CDR2 from the germline V gene are SGHRS and YFSETQ. V was cut by 4 bases and J by 1 base, with 18 bases left in between. The CDR3 totals 16 residues. For the CDR3, the DNA is TGCGCCAGCAGCAGGGACTCCTTAGGGGGGTCCTACGAGCAGTACTTC. Its protein is CASSRDSLGGSYEQYF. Complete variable domain (other parts from reference TRBV5-1 and TRBJ2-7): KAGVTQTPRYLIKTRGQQVTLSCSPISGHRSVSWYQQTPGQGLQFLFEYFSETQRNKGNFPGRFSGRQFSNSRSEMNVSTLELGDSALYLCASSRDSLGGSYEQYFGPGTRLTVT.

The V gene is TRBV20-1, the J gene TRBJ1-2; TRBD1 matches at 7 bases. J was trimmed by 4 bases and V by 6 bases; bases with no gene match: 5. Germline V CDR1 and CDR2: DFQATT, SNEGSKA (reference sequence). The CDR3 is 12 residues long. CDR3 amino acids: CSAGTVTYGYTF. CDR3 DNA sequence: TGCAGTGCCGGGACAGTAACCTATGGCTACACCTTC.

This clonotype has at least ten counts. J is TRBJ1-1 and V is TRBV5-1; 7 bases are shared with TRBD1. This CDR3 region has 14 residues. From germline, CDR1 is SGHRS and CDR2 YFSETQ. V shed 4 bases, J shed 4 bases, and the junction held 7 bases outside the gene matches. The CDR3 nucleotides are TGCGCCAGCAGCCCAGGGGGGGACGGCACTGAAGCTTTCTTT. Encoded protein: CASSPGGDGTEAFF.

This sequence joins TRBV7-2 and TRBJ1-6; 7 nucleotides align to TRBD1. J was trimmed by 11 bases and V by 5 bases; bases with no gene match: 3. Germline V gene data show CDR1 as SGHTA and CDR2 as FQGNSA. This CDR3 spans 12 amino acids. CDR3 loop: CASSIQGTPLHF. In DNA, the CDR3 is TGTGCCAGCAGCATACAGGGGACACCCCTCCACTTT.

This clonotype was counted ten times or more. The V and J genes are TRBV10-3 and TRBJ2-3, with D tentatively TRBD1 (6 bases). Between the trimmed V and J ends, which lost 4 bases and 6 bases, there was a span of 14 bases. CDR1 is ENHRY and CDR2 is SYGVKD in the germline V gene. This CDR3 has 14 amino acids. Here the CDR3 reads CAISGRQEGDTQYF. DNA of the CDR3: TGTGCCATCAGTGGCAGACAGGAAGGGGATACGCAGTATTTT.

Details on this clonotype: A much larger clone is a single base away; this may be a read error. The rearrangement uses TRBV5-1 and TRBJ1-3; possible D gene TRBD1, 5 bases. This CDR3 region has 16 residues. Germline assignment: CDR1 SGHRS and CDR2 YFSETQ. The CDR3 here is CVSSLGVDGLINTIYF. The CDR3 bases are TGCGTCAGCAGCTTGGGGGTTGACGGACTGATAAACACCATATATTTT.

This clonotype was observed many times. The chain recombines TRBV5-1 with TRBJ1-1; no clear D. Germline CDR1 is SGHRS and CDR2 is YFSETQ. The CDR3 has 15 amino acids. The germline V and J ends were trimmed by 1 base and 0 bases, with 10 bases remaining between them. In DNA form, the CDR3 reads TGCGCCAGCAGCTTGACGCGGGGAGTGAACACTGAAGCTTTCTTT. Translation gives CASSLTRGVNTEAFF.

This clonotype was detected ten times or more. The genes are TRBV18 and TRBJ1-1, with D hard to call. The germline V and J ends were trimmed by 2 bases and 0 bases, with 7 bases remaining between them. This CDR3 comprises 14 residues. Germline V gene sequence: CDR1 KGHSH, CDR2 LQKENI. The CDR3 loop is CASSPGSVNTEAFF. CDR3 bases: TGTGCCAGCTCACCAGGCAGCGTGAACACTGAAGCTTTCTTT.

This clonotype has at least ten counts. DNA of the CDR3: TGTGCCAGCAGTTATTACAGGACAGGTCCTACTAACTATGGCTACACCTTC. This translates into CASSYYRTGPTNYGYTF. The genes are TRBV6-9 and TRBJ1-2, with 7 bases fitting TRBD1. V gave up 1 base and J gave up 0 bases; unmatched junction bases: 8. Germline lookup yields CDR1 MNHGY and CDR2 SVAAGI. The CDR3 is 17 residues long.

This clonotype was counted a few times. V is TRBV19 and J is TRBJ1-5; possibly TRBD1 for D (6 bases). The CDR3 is 15 amino acids. Germline V gene sequence: CDR1 LNHDA, CDR2 SQIVND (reference sequence). Trimming removed 6 bases at V and 7 bases at J, with 19 bases between. CDR3 coding DNA: TGTGCCAGTAGGGACAGACCGGTTATTAAGCAGCCCCAGCATTTT. Translation gives CASRDRPVIKQPQHF.

There are many counts of this clonotype. The chain couples TRBV20-1 to TRBJ2-3, with 8 bases aligning to TRBD2. The germline gives CDR1 DFQATT, CDR2 SNEGSKA (reference sequence). J was trimmed by 2 bases and V by 5 bases; bases with no gene match: 12. CDR3 size: 16 residues. CDR3 in amino acids: CSASNIGGGITDTQYF. The CDR3 region has the DNA TGCAGTGCTTCGAATATCGGCGGGGGGATCACAGATACGCAGTATTTT.

The rearrangement uses TRBV7-9 and TRBJ1-1; D call uncertain. This CDR3 comprises 17 residues. CDR1 SEHNR and CDR2 FQNEAQ come from the germline V gene (reference sequence). The V and J ends lost 2 bases and 3 bases respectively, with 19 bases between them. The CDR3 loop reads CASSLWVQAHLDTEAFF. The CDR3 bases are TGTGCCAGCAGCTTATGGGTCCAGGCGCACCTAGACACTGAAGCTTTCTTT.

This clonotype was observed a few times. The chain couples TRBV7-2 to TRBJ1-1; D remains unclear. The CDR3 runs to 13 residues. The germline V and J ends were trimmed by 4 bases and 0 bases, with 6 bases remaining between them. Per germline, CDR1 SGHTA and CDR2 FQGNSA. CDR3 coding DNA: TGTGCCAGCAGCTATTCGCTGAACACTGAAGCTTTCTTT. The encoded protein is CASSYSLNTEAFF. The full variable domain, in which reference TRBV7-2 and TRBJ1-1 provide the parts outside the CDR3, is GAGVSQSPSNKVTEKGKDVELRCDPISGHTALYWYRQSLGQGLEFLIYFQGNSAPDKSGLPSDRFSAERTGGSVSTLTIQRTQQEDSAVYLCASSYSLNTEAFFGQGTRLTVV.

This clonotype has ten or more counts. The J gene is TRBJ2-7, the V gene TRBV12-3 or TRBV12-4; TRBD1 matches at 9 bases. After removal of 4 bases from V and 3 bases from J, the junction contained 7 bases not matched to a gene. This CDR3 is 15 amino acids long. CDR3 in DNA: TGTGCCAGCAGTTCTACCGGGACAGGGATCTACGAGCAGTACTTC. This encodes CASSSTGTGIYEQYF.

The rearrangement uses TRBV3-1 and TRBJ1-1; possible D gene TRBD1, 6 bases. The CDR3 sequence is 14 residues long. Trimming left V 2 bases short and J 1 base short, with 8 bases between. Germline V CDR1 and CDR2: LGHDT, YNNKEL (reference sequence). The CDR3 nucleotides read TGTGCCAGCAGCCAAACGACAGGGAACACTGAAGCTTTCTTT. Amino acid sequence: CASSQTTGNTEAFF. The full variable domain, rest sourced from reference TRBV3-1 and TRBJ1-1, is DTAVSQTPKYLVTQMGNDKSIKCEQNLGHDTMYWYKQDSKKFLKIMFSYNNKELIINETVPNRFSPKSPDKAHLNLHINSLELGDSAVYFCASSQTTGNTEAFFGQGTRLTVV.

J is TRBJ1-2 and V is TRBV18; D is perhaps TRBD1 (5 bases). The CDR3 runs to 12 residues. Germline loops: CDR1 KGHSH, CDR2 LQKENI. The ends were cut back, 4 bases at V and 7 bases at J, with 10 bases in the middle. The CDR3 DNA follows: TGTGCCAGCTCACTGACAGACCTTGGCTACACCTTC. Its translation: CASSLTDLGYTF. Full variable domain (remainder filled in from reference TRBV18 and TRBJ1-2): NAGVMQNPRHLVRRRGQEARLRCSPMKGHSHVYWYRQLPEEGLKFMVYLQKENIIDESGMPKERFSAEFPKEGPSILRIQQVVRGDSAAYFCASSLTDLGYTFGSGTRLTVV.

The chain joins TRBV3-1 to TRBJ1-5, with no clear D. Trimming shortened V by 4 bases and J by 4 bases, and 11 bases separated the two germline ends. This CDR3 has 14 residues. Per the germline V gene, CDR1 is LGHDT and CDR2 is YNNKEL (reference sequence). The CDR3 sequence is CASSRGSGNQPQHF. For the CDR3, the DNA is TGTGCCAGCAGCCGAGGGAGTGGGAATCAGCCCCAGCATTTT.

This clonotype was seen many times. The chain has TRBV5-1 and TRBJ1-1; TRBD1 agrees at 9 bases. The CDR3 is 16 amino acids. Germline CDR1 is SGHRS and CDR2 is YFSETQ. V shed 4 bases and J 7 bases; nucleotides not matched to a gene: 14. The CDR3 sequence: CASSDARLQGADEAFF. The CDR3 DNA follows: TGCGCCAGCAGCGACGCCCGACTACAGGGGGCTGATGAAGCTTTCTTT.

This clonotype was counted only a few times. The V gene is TRBV10-3, the J gene TRBJ1-2; 7 bases match TRBD1. The V gene's germline CDR1 is ENHRY and CDR2 SYGVKD. The CDR3 has 14 amino acids. V was clipped by 2 bases and J by 4 bases; unmatched bases: 4. CDR3: CAISERDSPYGYTF. The CDR3 DNA sequence: TGTGCCATCAGTGAGCGGGACAGCCCCTATGGCTACACCTTC.

The table lists this clonotype with many counts. The chain combines TRBV9 with TRBJ2-5; 8 bases are a match to TRBD1. The germline CDR1 and CDR2 sequences are SGDLS and YYNGEE. This CDR3 region has 15 residues. With V trimmed by 4 bases and J by 5 bases, 10 bases remained unmatched. CDR3 residues: CASSRGGQGTETQYF. CDR3 coding DNA: TGTGCCAGCAGCCGTGGCGGACAGGGTACGGAGACCCAGTACTTC.

Many counts were recorded for this clonotype. This sequence joins TRBV20-1 and TRBJ2-3; D is unresolved. The CDR3 is made up of 15 amino acids. The ends were cut back, 3 bases at V and 0 bases at J, with 13 bases in the middle. Germline CDR1 is DFQATT and CDR2 is SNEGSKA (reference sequence). The chain's CDR3 is CSARSAVTSTDTQYF. The CDR3 DNA reads TGCAGTGCTAGGTCCGCGGTGACTAGCACAGATACGCAGTATTTT.

This clonotype was seen ten or more times. V gene TRBV3-1 combines with J gene TRBJ2-5; D may correspond to TRBD1 or TRBD2 (5 bases each). Germline V gives CDR1 LGHDT, CDR2 YNNKEL (reference sequence). V lost 1 base, J lost 5 bases, and 11 bases lay in between. The CDR3 totals 14 residues. The CDR3 is CASSQGGSGETQYF. For the CDR3, the DNA is TGTGCCAGCAGCCAAGGGGGCTCGGGGGAGACCCAGTACTTC.

This clonotype was counted between two and nine times. This chain connects TRBV5-1 to TRBJ1-5; D remains unclear. The germline V gene has CDR1 SGHRS and CDR2 YFSETQ. The CDR3 has 14 residues. Trimming removed 0 bases from V and 6 bases from J, with 10 bases in between. In DNA, the CDR3 is TGCGCCAGCAGCTTGGGGTCCGCCGGTCAGCCCCAGCATTTT. Residues: CASSLGSAGQPQHF.